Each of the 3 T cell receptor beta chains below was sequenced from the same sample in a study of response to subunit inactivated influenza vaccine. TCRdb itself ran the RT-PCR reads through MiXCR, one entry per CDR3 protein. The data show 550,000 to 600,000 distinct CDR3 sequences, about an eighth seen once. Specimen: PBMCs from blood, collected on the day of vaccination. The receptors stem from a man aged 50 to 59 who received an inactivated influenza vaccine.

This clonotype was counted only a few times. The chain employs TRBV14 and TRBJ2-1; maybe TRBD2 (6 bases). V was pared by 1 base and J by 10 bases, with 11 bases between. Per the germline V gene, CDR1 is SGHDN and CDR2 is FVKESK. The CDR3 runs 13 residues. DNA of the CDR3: TGTGCCAGCAGCCAAGCGGTGCGGGGAGAGCAGTTCTTC. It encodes CASSQAVRGEQFF.

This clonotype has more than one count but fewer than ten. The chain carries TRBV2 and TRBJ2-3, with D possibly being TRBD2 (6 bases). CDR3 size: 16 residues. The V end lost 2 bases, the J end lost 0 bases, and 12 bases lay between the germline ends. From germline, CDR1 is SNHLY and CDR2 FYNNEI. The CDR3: CASSEYPSASTDTQYF. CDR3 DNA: TGTGCCAGCAGTGAATATCCTAGCGCCAGCACAGATACGCAGTATTTT.

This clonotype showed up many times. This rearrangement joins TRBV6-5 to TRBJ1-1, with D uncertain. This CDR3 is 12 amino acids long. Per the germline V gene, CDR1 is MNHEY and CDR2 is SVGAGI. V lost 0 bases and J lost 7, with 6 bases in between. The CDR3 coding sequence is TGTGCCAGCAGTTACTCCCAGGATGAAGCTTTCTTT. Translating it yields CASSYSQDEAFF.